These 10 T cell receptor beta chains share one sample of origin, sequenced in a study of blood T cells in healthy people across ages. A J-beta primer mix and a sample-barcoded 5' primer were used in a second PCR of about 7 to 12 cycles. TCRdb re-called the 5' RACE reads through MiXCR, storing one row per CDR3 protein. The table lists approximately 1.5 million distinct CDR3 sequences, approximately 32% of them singletons. The sample taken for sequencing was blood. These receptors were taken from a woman in her 30s in good health.

DNA of the CDR3: TGCGCCAGCAGTCCCGAGGTTTGGGGGACCCAGTACTTC. It encodes CASSPEVWGTQYF. This rearrangement joins TRBV10-1 to TRBJ2-5; D not certain. Per germline, CDR1 WNHNN and CDR2 SYGVQD (reference sequence). V was clipped by 5 bases and J by 7 bases, with 14 bases between them. The CDR3 has 13 residues.

V and J are TRBV20-1 and TRBJ2-4; 10 bases match TRBD2. This CDR3 has 14 amino acids. The ends lost 6 bases at V and 4 bases at J; junction bases unmatched: 6. Germline V gene sequence: CDR1 DFQATT, CDR2 SNEGSKA (reference sequence). CDR3 bases: TGCAGTGCAATAGCGGGGGGTACTAAAAACATTCAGTACTTC. Translation gives CSAIAGGTKNIQYF.

V usage is TRBV12-3 or TRBV12-4 and J usage is TRBJ2-3; 9 bases are a match to TRBD2. V was pared by 5 bases and J by 6 bases, with 9 bases of the junction left unmatched. This CDR3 comprises 15 residues. CDR3 DNA sequence: TGTGCCAGCAGTACCCTGGCGGGGGGGCATGATACGCAGTATTTT. Its protein product is CASSTLAGGHDTQYF.

This clonotype showed up just a few times. V gene TRBV20-1 combines with J gene TRBJ2-1, with unresolved D. This CDR3 contains 14 residues. Germline V lookup: CDR1 DFQATT, CDR2 SNEGSKA (reference sequence). Trimming stripped 5 bases from V and 4 bases from J, with 15 bases between. The CDR3 DNA is TGCAGTGCTCTCCATATCGATGGGTACAATGAGCAGTTCTTC. This sequence encodes CSALHIDGYNEQFF.

At least ten counts were recorded for this clonotype. The chain is built from TRBV20-1 and TRBJ2-7; 9 bases align to TRBD2. V was pared by 5 bases and J by 4 bases, with 6 bases of the junction left unmatched. Germline V gives CDR1 DFQATT, CDR2 SNEGSKA (reference sequence). CDR3 length: 13 amino acids. Written as DNA, the CDR3 is TGCAGTGCTTTTAGCGGGAGAGGGTACGAGCAGTACTTC. Protein: CSAFSGRGYEQYF.

The J gene is TRBJ2-3, the V gene TRBV7-9; no reliable D call. V shed 1 base and J shed 4 bases, with 12 bases lying between them. This CDR3 has 15 amino acids. The V gene's germline CDR1 is SEHNR and CDR2 FQNEAQ (reference sequence). In DNA form, the CDR3 reads TGTGCCAGCAGCTTAGTCGGTATGGTCCCAGATACGCAGTATTTT. Translation gives CASSLVGMVPDTQYF.

The sample holds a few counts of this clonotype. The chain uses TRBV20-1 and TRBJ2-4, with a weak D call TRBD2 (6 bases). TRBJ2-7 matches the DNA end more closely, so the J call is doubtful. Germline V gene data show CDR1 as DFQATT and CDR2 as SNEGSKA (reference sequence). This CDR3 spans 14 amino acids. CDR3 sequence: CSARDRGGNYEQYF. The CDR3 DNA sequence: TGCAGTGCTAGAGATCGAGGAGGGAACTACGAGCAGTACTTC.

This clonotype turned up a few times. This chain joins TRBV20-1 and TRBJ2-5; 9 bases match TRBD2. The V and J ends lost 0 bases and 1 base, in that order; junction bases with no gene match: 6. Germline loops: CDR1 DFQATT, CDR2 SNEGSKA (reference sequence). The CDR3 runs 16 residues. The CDR3 sequence: CSARDPLTSGQETQYF. DNA of the CDR3: TGCAGTGCTAGAGATCCTCTGACTAGCGGCCAAGAGACCCAGTACTTC.

The rearrangement links TRBV6-1 to TRBJ2-3, with 8 bases lining up with TRBD2. In germline, CDR1 is MNHNS, CDR2 SASEGT. The length of the CDR3 is 17 residues. Trimming cost V 4 bases and J 6 bases; bases outside gene matches: 15. For the CDR3, the DNA is TGTGCCAGCAGTGGCGGGAGGAGTAGCGGGGTCCTCGATACGCAGTATTTT. It codes for CASSGGRSSGVLDTQYF.

The chain links TRBV20-1 to TRBJ2-3, with a tentative D call TRBD2 (6 bases). In germline, CDR1 is DFQATT, CDR2 SNEGSKA (reference sequence). V was clipped by 6 bases and J by 0 bases, with 16 bases between them. CDR3 length: 15 amino acids. As DNA, the CDR3 is TGCAGTGCCCGCTGGGCGGGGTGGAGCACAGATACGCAGTATTTT. This gives the protein CSARWAGWSTDTQYF.